These 4 T cell receptor beta chains were sequenced from one sample in a study of regulatory T cells in long-lasting Graves disease (dated by TCRdb to the early 2020s). The library came from multiplex PCR. For sequencing, an Illumina HiSeq 4000 was employed. CDR3 regions were amplified by Arm-PCR with iRepertoire HTBI primers to construct TCR beta libraries. The public reads were reprocessed in TCRdb via fastp at Q25 and MiXCR, keeping in-frame beta chains. CDR3 protein duplicates are merged, each entry listing the most common genes and DNA. Here the sample has about 430,000 distinct CDR3 sequences; approximately 15% occur a single time. Jointly, the top ten make up about 8% of the sample. This specimen's time point label, interpreted: newly diagnosed GD, antithyroid drugs for less than 3 months. RNA was extracted from PBMCs in TRIzol for both TCR sequencing and RNA sequencing. A further study also used this sample, focusing on T cells in Graves' hyperthyroidism and ophthalmopathy.

Sequenced here: peripheral blood mononuclear cells (PBMCs), sampled at new diagnosis, from a patient treated with antithyroid drugs. Receptors were obtained from a woman aged 40 to 49 with Graves disease. Donor details come from another sample of the same person, matched by shared clones.

This clonotype was recorded many times. V and J are TRBV7-9 and TRBJ2-1, with TRBD1 identical over 9 bases. The CDR3 spans 19 residues. With 5 bases clipped from V and 3 bases from J, the junction kept 17 bases outside the gene matches. Germline-derived CDR1 and CDR2 are SEHNR and FQNEAQ (reference sequence). The CDR3 sequence: CASSHKPGQGPLNYNEQFF. The CDR3, as DNA: TGTGCCAGCAGCCATAAACCGGGACAGGGACCCTTAAACTACAATGAGCAGTTCTTC.

This clonotype was recorded many times. The genes are TRBV20-1 and TRBJ1-1, with D unclear. Germline V gives CDR1 DFQATT, CDR2 SNEGSKA (reference sequence). CDR3 length: 13 amino acids. The V end was cut by 6 bases, the J end by 4 bases, with 15 bases between. DNA of the CDR3: TGCAGTGCCCTCGTCCGAGAAACCACTGAAGCTTTCTTT. It translates to CSALVRETTEAFF.

This rearrangement joins TRBV19 to TRBJ2-7; 9 bases match TRBD1. The ends lost 7 bases at V and 3 bases at J; junction bases unmatched: 7. CDR1 is LNHDA, CDR2 SQIVND, per germline (reference sequence). This CDR3 has 14 amino acids. CDR3: CASTKGQGFYEQYF. The CDR3, as DNA: TGTGCCAGTACCAAAGGACAGGGGTTCTACGAGCAGTACTTC. Based on the CDR3 plus reference TRBV19 and TRBJ2-7, the full variable domain is DGGITQSPKYLFRKEGQNVTLSCEQNLNHDAMYWYRQDPGQGLRLIYYSQIVNDFQKGDIAEGYSVSREKKESFPLTVTSAQKNPTAFYLCASTKGQGFYEQYFGPGTRLTVT.

This clonotype was recorded at least ten times. The chain links TRBV28 to TRBJ1-2; possible D gene TRBD1, 6 bases. From germline, CDR1 is MDHEN and CDR2 SYDVKM. V was pared by 4 bases and J by 0 bases, with 18 bases between. The CDR3 is made up of 17 amino acids. CDR3 region: CASSSIDTGSSNYGYTF. CDR3 nucleotides: TGTGCCAGCAGTTCGATCGATACAGGGTCCTCTAACTATGGCTACACCTTC.